The 25 T cell receptor beta chains listed next were all sequenced from one sample in a study of response to subunit inactivated influenza vaccine. TCRdb ran MiXCR on the RT-PCR reads and lists one entry per CDR3 protein. The sample carries around 600,000 distinct CDR3 sequences, about 11% recorded once. The data were also submitted as part of a second study, on T cells expressing NK-cell markers. Turning to that study: A 5'RACE template switching approach incorporating UMIs was used to make TCR beta cDNA.

Sequenced here: PBMCs from blood, sampled on the day of vaccination. Receptors originate from a middle-aged man who received an inactivated influenza vaccine.

V gene TRBV6-1 combines with J gene TRBJ1-1, with D uncertain. The CDR3 spans 12 residues. V shed 8 bases and J shed 4 bases, with 11 bases lying between them. Germline V gene sequence: CDR1 MNHNS, CDR2 SASEGT. The CDR3 DNA reads TGTGCCAGCGATTGGCAGCTCACTGAAGCTTTCTTT. Encoded protein: CASDWQLTEAFF.

In its sample, this clonotype was seen a few times. This chain links TRBV9 with TRBJ2-2; D is perhaps TRBD2 (6 bases). Germline assignment: CDR1 SGDLS and CDR2 YYNGEE. The CDR3 spans 17 residues. V gave up 4 bases and J gave up 5 bases, with 21 bases separating them. The CDR3 is CASSPSIGAGRTGELFF. The DNA of the CDR3 is TGTGCCAGCAGCCCGAGCATTGGAGCGGGTAGGACCGGGGAGCTGTTTTTT.

In this sample, this clonotype turned up a few times. This CDR3 is CASSIWGRSNTGELFF. The CDR3 nucleotides are TGTGCCAGTAGTATATGGGGCAGGTCGAACACCGGGGAGCTGTTTTTT. This chain uses TRBV19 with TRBJ2-2; D might be TRBD1 (5 bases). The germline gives CDR1 LNHDA, CDR2 SQIVND (reference sequence). Trimming pared 2 bases from V and 0 bases from J, leaving 10 bases between. CDR3 length equals 16 residues.

In its sample, this clonotype was seen many times. J is TRBJ1-1 and V is TRBV27; the D gene is possibly TRBD1 (6 bases). Trimming shortened V by 1 base and J by 6 bases, and 15 bases separated the two germline ends. The CDR3 length is 15 residues. Looked up from germline, CDR1 is MNHEY and CDR2 is SMNVEV (reference sequence). CDR3 loop: CASSLFRLGAAEAFF. For the CDR3, the DNA is TGTGCCAGCAGTTTATTCAGATTGGGGGCAGCTGAAGCTTTCTTT.

This chain joins TRBV5-6 and TRBJ1-2; maybe TRBD1 (5 bases). Trimming cost V 3 bases and J 5 bases, with 8 bases left between them. The length of the CDR3 is 12 residues. Germline V gene data show CDR1 as SGHDT and CDR2 as YYEEEE. CDR3 sequence: CASSSGIYGYTF. In DNA form, the CDR3 reads TGTGCCAGCAGCTCAGGGATTTATGGCTACACCTTC. The full variable domain, in which reference TRBV5-6 and TRBJ1-2 provide the parts outside the CDR3, is DAGVTQSPTHLIKTRGQQVTLRCSPKSGHDTVSWYQQALGQGPQFIFQYYEEEERQRGNFPDRFSGHQFPNYSSELNVNALLLGDSALYLCASSSGIYGYTFGSGTRLTVV.

The rearrangement joins TRBV6-2 or TRBV6-3 to TRBJ2-1; TRBD1 or TRBD2 may be the D gene (5 bases each). V was shortened by 5 bases and J by 12 bases, with 17 bases between the two germline ends. Per germline, CDR1 MNHEY and CDR2 SVGEGT. CDR3 length equals 13 residues. The CDR3 coding sequence is TGTGCCAGCAGTCGGACTTACGGGGCCTGGCAGTTCTTC. Its protein product is CASSRTYGAWQFF.

This clonotype was counted ten times or more. The chain recombines TRBV5-1 with TRBJ2-7, with a tentative D call TRBD1 (7 bases). CDR1 is SGHRS, CDR2 YFSETQ, per germline. The CDR3 totals 13 residues. V lost 3 bases and J 4 bases, leaving 11 bases between the germline ends. The CDR3 loop reads CASSSAGGYEQYF. The CDR3 nucleotides are TGCGCCAGCAGCTCTGCAGGGGGGTACGAGCAGTACTTC.

This clonotype came up a few times. The chain combines TRBV7-2 with TRBJ2-3; a possible D gene is TRBD2 (6 bases). Germline CDR1 SGHTA, CDR2 FQGNSA. Trimming pared 5 bases from V and 10 bases from J, leaving 16 bases between. The CDR3 is 13 residues long. The CDR3 spells CASSPSMGLAQYF. As DNA, the CDR3 is TGTGCCAGCAGCCCGTCCATGGGACTGGCGCAGTATTTT.

The rearrangement links TRBV6-2 or TRBV6-3 to TRBJ1-4; D gene ambiguous. Germline CDR1 reads MNHEY; CDR2 reads SVGEGT. V lost 3 bases and J lost 2, with 7 bases in between. The CDR3 totals 14 residues. The CDR3 here is CASSYSSTNEKLFF. CDR3 coding DNA: TGTGCCAGCAGTTATTCGAGTACTAATGAAAAACTGTTTTTT.

The J gene is TRBJ2-6, the V gene TRBV29-1; tentatively, D is TRBD1 (6 bases). Germline V lookup: CDR1 SQVTM, CDR2 ANQGSEA. This CDR3 has 17 amino acids. With 6 bases removed from V and 12 bases from J, the gap between germline ends came to 30 bases. CDR3 region: CSVGKPGTTYQESVLTF. CDR3 DNA sequence: TGCAGCGTGGGCAAGCCGGGGACAACCTATCAGGAGAGCGTCCTGACTTTC.

Note on this clonotype: One end of the junction does not line up with germline, which may come from a read error. The genes are TRBV7-7 and TRBJ2-5, with 10 bases fitting TRBD1. Germline CDR1 and CDR2: SSHAT and FNYEAQ (reference sequence). This CDR3 contains 15 residues. The CDR3 bases are TGTGCTAGCAGCCCCAATGACAGGGGGCTCGAGACCCAGTACTTC. Encoded protein: CASSPNDRGLETQYF. Filled out from reference TRBV7-7 and TRBJ2-5, the complete variable domain reads GAGVSQSPRYKVTKRGQDVTLRCDPISSHATLYWYQQALGQGPEFLTYFNYEAQPDKSGLPSDRFSAERPEGSISTLTIQRTEQRDSAMYRCASSPNDRGLETQYFGPGTRLLVL.

A few counts support this clonotype. The chain joins TRBV7-2 to TRBJ2-7; no clear D gene. This CDR3 has 13 amino acids. With 4 bases removed from V and 3 bases from J, the gap between germline ends came to 10 bases. Germline CDR1 and CDR2: SGHTA and FQGNSA. The CDR3 DNA is TGTGCCAGCAGCTCCCGTAATTACTACGAGCAGTACTTC. Protein product: CASSSRNYYEQYF.

This clonotype was observed a handful of times. V gene TRBV20-1 combines with J gene TRBJ1-6, with TRBD1 identical over 7 bases. J was trimmed by 7 bases and V by 0 bases; bases with no gene match: 9. Germline V gene sequence: CDR1 DFQATT, CDR2 SNEGSKA (reference sequence). The CDR3 length is 16 residues. The CDR3 nucleotides read TGCAGTGCTAGAGATGGAGGGACAGCTCAGAATTCACCCCTCCACTTT. It is translated as CSARDGGTAQNSPLHF.

This clonotype was recorded a few times. The J gene is TRBJ2-3, the V gene TRBV12-3 or TRBV12-4; no clear D gene. V lost 0 bases to trimming and J lost 2 bases, with 3 bases between them. The CDR3 totals 13 residues. CDR3 nucleotide sequence: TGTGCCAGCAGTTTAGCTAACACAGATACGCAGTATTTT. Amino acids: CASSLANTDTQYF.

This clonotype was seen repeatedly, ten times or more. The chain carries TRBV7-7 and TRBJ2-2, with unresolved D. The CDR3 contains 13 residues. In germline, CDR1 is SSHAT, CDR2 FNYEAQ (reference sequence). V gave up 4 bases and J gave up 6 bases, with 9 bases separating them. The CDR3 region is CASSSREAGELFF. The DNA for the CDR3 is TGTGCCAGCAGCTCCAGAGAGGCCGGGGAGCTGTTTTTT.

This clonotype was seen a few times. V gene TRBV4-3 combines with J gene TRBJ2-1; possible D gene TRBD2, 6 bases. The ends were cut back, 8 bases at V and 4 bases at J, with 9 bases in the middle. Germline lookup yields CDR1 LGHNA and CDR2 YSLEER. This CDR3 spans 12 amino acids. This chain's CDR3 is CASSDYYNEQFF. For the CDR3, the DNA is TGCGCCAGCTCGGACTATTACAATGAGCAGTTCTTC.

This clonotype was seen a handful of times. This sequence joins TRBV20-1 and TRBJ2-7; D may be TRBD2 (6 bases). The germline V and J ends were trimmed by 5 bases and 2 bases, with 28 bases remaining between them. The CDR3 consists of 18 residues. Germline CDR1 is DFQATT and CDR2 is SNEGSKA (reference sequence). The CDR3 DNA reads TGCAGTGCTTCCGGACGGGCCCACAGCGGGCTGTCCCCCTACGAGCAGTACTTC. Encoded protein: CSASGRAHSGLSPYEQYF.

The chain carries TRBV5-8 and TRBJ2-2; D call uncertain. V was pared by 2 bases and J by 6 bases, with 8 bases between. This CDR3 contains 13 residues. CDR1 is SGHTS and CDR2 is YDEGEE in the germline V gene. CDR3 in amino acids: CASSFLDAGELFF. In DNA form, the CDR3 reads TGTGCCAGCAGCTTTTTGGACGCCGGGGAGCTGTTTTTT.

The chain combines TRBV4-3 with TRBJ2-1; D not resolved. The length of the CDR3 is 17 residues. Looked up from germline, CDR1 is LGHNA and CDR2 is YSLEER. Trimming removed 1 base at V and 4 bases at J, with 17 bases between. CDR3 amino acids: CASSQVSGGSFYNEQFF. CDR3 nucleotides: TGCGCCAGCAGCCAAGTCTCGGGCGGAAGCTTTTACAATGAGCAGTTCTTC.

This clonotype was seen a handful of times. The rearrangement uses TRBV14 and TRBJ1-2; 7 bases are shared with TRBD1. The CDR3 spans 14 residues. V lost 3 bases to trimming and J lost 8 bases; unmatched junction nucleotides: 9. Germline values: CDR1 SGHDN, CDR2 FVKESK. The CDR3 DNA is TGTGCCAGCAGCCACCCGGAGGGGGCTGGAGGCTACACCTTC. Translated: CASSHPEGAGGYTF.

This clonotype was observed many times. The V call is TRBV27, the J call TRBJ2-5; no reliable D call. The germline V and J ends were trimmed by 3 bases and 2 bases, with 7 bases remaining between them. The CDR3 runs to 13 residues. Germline CDR1 and CDR2: MNHEY and SMNVEV (reference sequence). The CDR3 here is CASSFGSQETQYF. DNA of the CDR3: TGTGCCAGCAGTTTTGGTAGTCAAGAGACCCAGTACTTC.

This clonotype was seen repeatedly, ten times or more. The V call is TRBV20-1, the J call TRBJ2-1, with unresolved D. Germline loops: CDR1 DFQATT, CDR2 SNEGSKA (reference sequence). The CDR3 is made up of 16 amino acids. Deletions cut 2 bases from V and 4 bases from J, with 18 bases between. CDR3 bases: TGCAGTGCTAGACCCGTGGGCTCCCAGGCTTACAATGAGCAGTTCTTC. Amino acids: CSARPVGSQAYNEQFF.

This clonotype was recorded a few times. This chain links TRBV29-1 with TRBJ1-1; D unresolved. V gave up 4 bases and J gave up 0 bases, with 9 bases separating them. The CDR3 is 13 amino acids. Germline lookup yields CDR1 SQVTM and CDR2 ANQGSEA. The DNA of the CDR3 is TGCAGCGTTGCCTGGGTACTGAACACTGAAGCTTTCTTT. Translating it yields CSVAWVLNTEAFF.

The chain is built from TRBV12-3 or TRBV12-4 and TRBJ2-3, with TRBD1 as a possible D gene (6 bases). V was pared by 3 bases and J by 5 bases, with 12 bases between. The CDR3 loop spans 14 amino acids. The CDR3 reads CASSFSRGGDTQYF. The CDR3 region has the DNA TGTGCCAGCAGTTTTTCCCGAGGGGGAGATACGCAGTATTTT.

The table lists this clonotype with a few counts. The CDR3 DNA follows: TGTGCCAGCAGTGCCAGTCGGTCAGATACGCAGTATTTT. It translates to CASSASRSDTQYF. J is TRBJ2-3 and V is TRBV27; D unresolved. CDR3 length equals 13 residues. V was cut by 5 bases and J by 4 bases, with 10 bases left in between. The germline CDR1 and CDR2 sequences are MNHEY and SMNVEV (reference sequence).